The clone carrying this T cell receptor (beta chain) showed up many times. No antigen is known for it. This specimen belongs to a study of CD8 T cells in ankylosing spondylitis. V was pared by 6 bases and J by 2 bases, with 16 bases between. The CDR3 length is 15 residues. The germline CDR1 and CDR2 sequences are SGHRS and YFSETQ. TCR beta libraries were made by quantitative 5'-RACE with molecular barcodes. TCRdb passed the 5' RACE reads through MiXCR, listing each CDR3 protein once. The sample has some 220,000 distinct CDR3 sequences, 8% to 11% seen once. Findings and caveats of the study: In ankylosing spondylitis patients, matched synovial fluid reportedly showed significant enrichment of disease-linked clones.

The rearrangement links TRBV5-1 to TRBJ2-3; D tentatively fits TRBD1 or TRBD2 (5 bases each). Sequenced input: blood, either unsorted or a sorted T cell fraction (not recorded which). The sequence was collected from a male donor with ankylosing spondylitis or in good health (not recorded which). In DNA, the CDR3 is TGCGCCAGCACCATAGGGACCGTCCTCACAGATACGCAGTATTTT. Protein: CASTIGTVLTDTQYF. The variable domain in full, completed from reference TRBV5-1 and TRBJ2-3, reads KAGVTQTPRYLIKTRGQQVTLSCSPISGHRSVSWYQQTPGQGLQFLFEYFSETQRNKGNFPGRFSGRQFSNSRSEMNVSTLELGDSALYLCASTIGTVLTDTQYFGPGTRLTVL.